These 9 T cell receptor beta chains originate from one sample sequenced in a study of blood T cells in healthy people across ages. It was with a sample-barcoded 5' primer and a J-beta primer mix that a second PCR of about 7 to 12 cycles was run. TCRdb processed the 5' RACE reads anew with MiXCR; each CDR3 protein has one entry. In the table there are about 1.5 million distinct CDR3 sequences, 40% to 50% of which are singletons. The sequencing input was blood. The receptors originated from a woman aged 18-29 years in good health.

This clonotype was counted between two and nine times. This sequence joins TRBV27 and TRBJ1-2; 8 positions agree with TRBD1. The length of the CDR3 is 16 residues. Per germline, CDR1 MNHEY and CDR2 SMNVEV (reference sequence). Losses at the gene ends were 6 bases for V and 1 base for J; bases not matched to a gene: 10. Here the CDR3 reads CASRSGTGIINYGYTF. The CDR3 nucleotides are TGTGCCAGCAGGTCCGGGACAGGAATTATTAACTATGGCTACACCTTC.

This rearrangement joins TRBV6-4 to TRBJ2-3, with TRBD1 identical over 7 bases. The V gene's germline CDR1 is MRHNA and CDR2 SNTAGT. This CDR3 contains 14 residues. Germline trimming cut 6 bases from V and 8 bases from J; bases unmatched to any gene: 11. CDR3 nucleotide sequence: TGTGCCAGCAGCATAGACAGGGAAGAGGCTACGCAGTATTTT. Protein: CASSIDREEATQYF.

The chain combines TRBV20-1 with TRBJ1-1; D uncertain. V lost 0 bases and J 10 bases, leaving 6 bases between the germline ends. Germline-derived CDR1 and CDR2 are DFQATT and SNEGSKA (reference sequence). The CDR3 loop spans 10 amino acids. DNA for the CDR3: TGCAGTGCTAGAGAGGAGAGAGCTTTCTTT. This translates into CSAREERAFF.

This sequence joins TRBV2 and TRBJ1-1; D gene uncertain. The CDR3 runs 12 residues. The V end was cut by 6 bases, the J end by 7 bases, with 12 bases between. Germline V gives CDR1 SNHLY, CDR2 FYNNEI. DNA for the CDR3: TGTGCCAGCAGCCGCGTTTCGGGTGAAGCTTTCTTT. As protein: CASSRVSGEAFF.

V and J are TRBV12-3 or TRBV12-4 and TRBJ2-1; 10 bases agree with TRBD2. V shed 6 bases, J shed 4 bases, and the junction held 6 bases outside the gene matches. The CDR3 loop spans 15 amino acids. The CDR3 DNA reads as TGTGCCAGCAGCTCCTCTAGCGGGAGATACAATGAGCAGTTCTTC. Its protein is CASSSSSGRYNEQFF.

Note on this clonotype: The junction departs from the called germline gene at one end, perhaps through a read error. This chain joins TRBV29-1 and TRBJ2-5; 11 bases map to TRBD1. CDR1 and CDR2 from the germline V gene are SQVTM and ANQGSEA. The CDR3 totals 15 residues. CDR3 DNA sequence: TGCAACGTTGAAACGGGACAGGGGGTGAGAGAGACCCAGTACTTC. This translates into CNVETGQGVRETQYF.

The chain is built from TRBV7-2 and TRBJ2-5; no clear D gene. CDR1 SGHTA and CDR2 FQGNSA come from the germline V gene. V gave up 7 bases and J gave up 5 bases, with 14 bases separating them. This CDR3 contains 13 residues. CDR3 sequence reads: CASTRLALETQYF. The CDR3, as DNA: TGTGCCAGCACCCGACTGGCTCTGGAGACCCAGTACTTC.

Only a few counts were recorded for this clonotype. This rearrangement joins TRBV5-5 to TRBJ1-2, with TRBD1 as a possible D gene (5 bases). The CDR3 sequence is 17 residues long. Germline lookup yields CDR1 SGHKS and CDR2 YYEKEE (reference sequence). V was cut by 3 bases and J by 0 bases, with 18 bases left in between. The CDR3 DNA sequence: TGTGCCAGCAGCTATATTCACCGGGACGGAGCTAACTATGGCTACACCTTC. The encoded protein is CASSYIHRDGANYGYTF. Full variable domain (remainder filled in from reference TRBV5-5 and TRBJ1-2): DAGVTQSPTHLIKTRGQQVTLRCSPISGHKSVSWYQQVLGQGPQFIFQYYEKEERGRGNFPDRFSARQFPNYSSELNVNALLLGDSALYLCASSYIHRDGANYGYTFGSGTRLTVV.

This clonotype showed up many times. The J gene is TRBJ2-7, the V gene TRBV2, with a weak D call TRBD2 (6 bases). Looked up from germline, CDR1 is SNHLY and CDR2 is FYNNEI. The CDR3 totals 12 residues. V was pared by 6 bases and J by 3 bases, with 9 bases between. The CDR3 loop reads CASSDGGYEQYF. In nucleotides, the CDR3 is TGTGCCAGCAGCGACGGGGGCTACGAGCAGTACTTC.